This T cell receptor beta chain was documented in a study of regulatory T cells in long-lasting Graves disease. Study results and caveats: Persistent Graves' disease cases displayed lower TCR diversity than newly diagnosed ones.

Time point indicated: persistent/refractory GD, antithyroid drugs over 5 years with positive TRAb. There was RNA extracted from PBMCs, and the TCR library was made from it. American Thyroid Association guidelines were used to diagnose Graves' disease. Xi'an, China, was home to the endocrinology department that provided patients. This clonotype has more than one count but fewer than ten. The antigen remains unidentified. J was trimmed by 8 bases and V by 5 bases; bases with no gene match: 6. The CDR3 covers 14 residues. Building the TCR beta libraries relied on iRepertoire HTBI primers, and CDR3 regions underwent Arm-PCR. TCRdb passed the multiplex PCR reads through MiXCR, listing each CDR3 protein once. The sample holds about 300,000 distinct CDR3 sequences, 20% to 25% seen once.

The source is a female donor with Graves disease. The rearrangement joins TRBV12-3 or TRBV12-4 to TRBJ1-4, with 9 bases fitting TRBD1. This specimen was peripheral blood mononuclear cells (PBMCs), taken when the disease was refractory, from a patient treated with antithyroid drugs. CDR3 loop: CASSGTGSAEKLFF. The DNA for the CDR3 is TGTGCCAGCAGTGGGACAGGGTCGGCGGAAAAACTGTTTTTT.